This T cell receptor (beta chain) was sequenced in a study of blood T cell repertoires in COVID-19. TCRdb's table, derived via immunoSEQ multiplex PCR, lists solely in-frame clones and lacks some. The repertoire holds approximately 150,000 clones, with 70% to 90% as singletons. Trimming cost V 1 base and J 3 bases; bases outside gene matches: 9. CDR1 and CDR2 from the germline V gene are SGHVS and FNYEAQ. There are 17 residues in the CDR3. Sequencing was carried out using PBMCs or T cells enriched from blood (not recorded which). The J gene is TRBJ2-1, the V gene TRBV7-6; TRBD1 matches 7 bases. This receptor was identified in a man between 40 and 49 years old who had recovered from COVID-19. CDR3 sequence reads: CASSLEPGQRFYNEQFF. The CDR3, as DNA: TGTGCCAGCAGCTTAGAACCGGGACAGCGGTTCTACAATGAGCAGTTCTTC.